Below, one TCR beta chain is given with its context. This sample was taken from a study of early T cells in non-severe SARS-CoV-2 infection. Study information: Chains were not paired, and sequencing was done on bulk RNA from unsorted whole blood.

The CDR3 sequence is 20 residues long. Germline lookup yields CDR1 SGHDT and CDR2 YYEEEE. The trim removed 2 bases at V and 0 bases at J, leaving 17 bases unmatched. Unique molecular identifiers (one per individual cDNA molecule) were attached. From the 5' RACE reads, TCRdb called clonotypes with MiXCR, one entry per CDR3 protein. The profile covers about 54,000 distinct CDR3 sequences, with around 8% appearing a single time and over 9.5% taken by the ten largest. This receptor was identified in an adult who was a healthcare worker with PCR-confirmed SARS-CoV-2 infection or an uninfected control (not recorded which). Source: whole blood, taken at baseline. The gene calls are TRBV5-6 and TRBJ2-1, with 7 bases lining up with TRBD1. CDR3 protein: CASSFVQGRTKSLSYNEQFF. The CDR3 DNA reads TGTGCCAGCAGCTTCGTACAGGGGCGGACAAAGAGCCTCTCCTACAATGAGCAGTTCTTC.